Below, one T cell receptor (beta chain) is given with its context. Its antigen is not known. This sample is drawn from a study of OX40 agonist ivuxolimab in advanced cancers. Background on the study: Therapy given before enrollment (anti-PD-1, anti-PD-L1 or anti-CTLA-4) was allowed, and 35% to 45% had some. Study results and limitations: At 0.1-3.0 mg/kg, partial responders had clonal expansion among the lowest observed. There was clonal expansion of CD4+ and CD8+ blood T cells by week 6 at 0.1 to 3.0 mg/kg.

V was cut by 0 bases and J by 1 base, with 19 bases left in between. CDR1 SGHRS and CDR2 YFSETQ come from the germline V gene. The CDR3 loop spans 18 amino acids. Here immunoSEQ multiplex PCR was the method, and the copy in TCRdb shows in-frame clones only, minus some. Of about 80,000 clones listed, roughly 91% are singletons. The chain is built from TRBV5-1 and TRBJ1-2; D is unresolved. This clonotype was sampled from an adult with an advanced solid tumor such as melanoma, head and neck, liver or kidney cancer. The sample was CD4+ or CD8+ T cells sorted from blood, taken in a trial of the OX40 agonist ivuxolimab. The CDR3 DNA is TGCGCCAGCAGCTTGGCCACCCTCAGACGGAATCTTAACTATGGCTACACCTTC. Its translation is CASSLATLRRNLNYGYTF.